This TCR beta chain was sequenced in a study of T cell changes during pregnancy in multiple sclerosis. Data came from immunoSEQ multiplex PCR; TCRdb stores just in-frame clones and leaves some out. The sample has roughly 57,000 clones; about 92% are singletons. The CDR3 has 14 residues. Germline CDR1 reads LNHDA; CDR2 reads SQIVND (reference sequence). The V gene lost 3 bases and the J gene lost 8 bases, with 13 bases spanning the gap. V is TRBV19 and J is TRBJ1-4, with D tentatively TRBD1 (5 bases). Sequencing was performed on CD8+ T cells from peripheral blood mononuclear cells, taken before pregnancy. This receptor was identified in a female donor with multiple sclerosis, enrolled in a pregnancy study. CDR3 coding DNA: TGTGCCAGTAGTATTTCCGGGGGAGTAGAAAAACTGTTTTTT. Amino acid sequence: CASSISGGVEKLFF.